This record covers a single T cell receptor beta chain. Its binding antigen is unknown. Base qualities are not recorded, but no much larger clone differs from it by a single base. The data are from a study of cytomegalovirus exposure and HLA in healthy donors (dated by TCRdb to about 2017). With respect to the entire study: In an earlier analysis of roughly 500 of the donors, approximately 260 Gb of sequence data and 90 million to 130 million unique TCR beta sequences from about 179 million T cells were reported. A later analysis re-analyzed previously published TCR beta repertoires from roughly 690 donors and added high-resolution HLA genotyping to study TCR occurrence patterns. Several DR-DQ haplotypes were treated as single units for association and clustering because of strong linkage in the cohort. Donor age, sex, ethnicity and CMV serostatus were compiled together with the repertoire data. Along with the approximately 700-subject first cohort, a separate validation cohort of some 130 different subjects was used. High-throughput TCR immunosequencing, statistical association of individual TCRs with disease status, and machine learning were combined to predict cytomegalovirus infection status. Typing coverage differed by locus: A, B, C, DRB1 and DQB1 were typed in roughly 620-640 donors, DQA1 in about 500, DPA1 in around 610, and DPB1 in 400 to 490. In a later genetic analysis, genome-wide SNP genotypes for about 55% of the 666 donors were used, and that subset was treated as a discovery cohort. In the later analysis, no new phenotypic data were used to find candidate immune exposures; instead, reliance was placed on TCR beta sequences and their occurrence across donors. Across around 400 genotyped donors of the cohort, an average of about 200,000 unique TCR beta nucleotide sequences per donor were sequenced, and 15% to 20% of those sequences were non-productive. In an earlier analysis of roughly 600 of the donors, high-throughput TCR beta sequencing was used to judge whether each TCR beta V gene segment behaved as functional or pseudogenic. The study aimed to test whether signatures of past pathogen exposure could be identified by cataloging public T cell receptors. All discovery cohort repertoires had been generated using a single sequencing platform. Both class I and class II loci were covered by HLA typing, at four-digit resolution. An early release covering over 500 HLA-typed donors comprised approximately 290 gigabases of sequencing data and 65 million to 100 million unique TCR sequences. The study used immunosequencing to profile the T cell repertoires of 666 subjects and linked those repertoires to cytomegalovirus serostatus. Among the approximately 400 genotyped donors, approximately 82% belonged to the genetic ancestry cluster associated with self-reported Caucasian donors. Beyond this particular receptor, the publication reports: About 17 rarely observed V segments, including chromosome 9 orphons, were excluded from the earlier analysis of just under 600 of the donors because counts were too low. This cohort had only TCR beta chains sequenced, and the lack of alpha or paired-chain data limited which features could be detected. A cluster of highly shared sequence variants was judged likely to be a technical artifact of the sequencing pipeline. A further reported finding was that TCR beta sequences accurately predicted the HLA-A and HLA-B alleles for most subjects in the first cohort. A later analysis found that HLA-associated TCR beta chains were more clonally expanded and had lower generation probabilities than equally common non-associated chains. According to the authors, the approach could potentially be generalized to other disease states and immunological phenotypes. In a later analysis, the rate of TCR association differed among HLA loci, with DRB1 alleles having the most associated TCRs and HLA-C alleles having the fewest. In a later analysis, more than 15,000 TCR beta sequences were associated with specific HLA alleles at a false discovery rate of 0.05. A later analysis found that most CMV-associated TCR beta chains appeared HLA-restricted, with HLA associations seemingly driven largely by CMV exposure. Broadly in line with IMGT annotations, most TCR beta V segments showed up in productive rearrangements about 87% or about 30% of the time in an earlier analysis of around 600 of the donors. Across donors, most TCR sequences were observed very rarely, whereas some public TCRs were present in many individuals. Correlated functional status among segregating V segments might be attributable to linkage disequilibrium, but an unknown experimental factor could not be ruled out. A total of fewer than 200 TCR beta chains were listed by the study as associated with cytomegalovirus. Some IMGT-functional V segments, including TRBV6-2 and TRBV6-3, could not be distinguished by the 87-base-pair reads and were therefore excluded. Immune exposure information for the cohort was limited to CMV serostatus. Cytomegalovirus status was reported to be diagnosed by the classifier with high specificity and sensitivity in both the original and validation cohorts. The presence/absence analyses assumed that sequencing depth was roughly uniform across donors, and that assumption may not be true. According to a later genetic analysis, donors in an Asian-associated ancestry cluster had fewer N-insertions in productive TCRs than the approximately 670-donor mean. According to a later analysis, parvovirus B19, influenza, CMV and Epstein-Barr virus appeared linked to several top co-occurrence clusters. Because HLA typing was unavailable for some donors at each locus, only the typed subset was used in association tests. In a later genetic analysis, a missense DCLRE1C variant was associated with V-gene and J-gene trimming of TCR beta chains, and the association was replicated in an independent cohort. Strong co-occurrence of HLA alleles, especially DR and DQ, made assigning TCR associations to individual alleles difficult. A few of the identified cytomegalovirus-associated TCR beta chains were confirmed in vitro to be specific for cytomegalovirus antigens.

The method behind the library was the immunoSEQ multiplex PCR assay. The multiplex PCR relied on a mix of 60 forward primers for TCR Vbeta segments and 13 reverse primers for TCR Jbeta segments. A multiplex PCR assay on genomic DNA amplified the CDR3 region of rearranged TCR beta genes. On the Illumina HiSeq System, the amplified TCR beta libraries were sequenced as 87-base-pair reads. The study's processing was this. A later analysis tallied around 82 million unique TCR beta chains across the 650 to 750 repertoires, and 10 million to 11 million of those chains were shared by two or more donors. Raw reads were error-corrected and collapsed into unique sequences with a nearest-neighbor algorithm that merged closely related sequences to remove PCR and sequencing errors. Alignment of CDR3 sequences to IMGT reference sequences was used to assign V, D and J gene segments. For a sequence to be retained, at least a six-nucleotide match to both a V gene segment and a J gene segment was required. A rearrangement was called productive if the CDR3 had no stop codons and remained in frame with V and J, and every other rearrangement was called non-productive. Following IMGT convention, CDR3 was defined as the stretch from the second conserved V-encoded cysteine to the conserved J-encoded phenylalanine. In an earlier analysis of approximately 500 of the donors, sequences lacking an unambiguous match to a single V gene segment were excluded. In an earlier analysis of approximately 550 of the donors, V segments were called functional above 56.7% productive rearrangements and were called segregating when the between-donor standard deviation exceeded 5%. A statistical classification framework was built for diagnosing cytomegalovirus status from the catalog of TCR beta chain sequences. V and J gene assignment, in a later analysis, came from comparing TCR nucleotide sequences with IMGT/GENE-DB human TR gene sequences. In a later analysis, CDR3 sequences and most-parsimonious VDJ recombination scenarios were assigned using the TCRdist pipeline. In a later analysis, every TCR beta chain was defined by the combination of its CDR3 amino acid sequence and its V-gene family, and reads without a unique V-gene family were dropped. In a later analysis, 450 to 600 highly shared, low-generation-probability nucleotide sequences were removed to address suspected cross-contamination and a sequencing artifact. For each public chain, a later analysis derived a clonal expansion index from normalized ranks of inferred template counts within each repertoire. In a later analysis, generation probabilities were computed using a VDJ recombination model fitted to out-of-frame rearrangements, and the results were checked against IGoR. In a later analysis, hypergeometric tests were used to score TCR-TCR, TCR-HLA and TCR-CMV co-occurrence, with a repertoire-size bias correction applied to TCR pairs. To estimate false discovery rates, a later analysis permuted the HLA or CMV assignments 20 times. In a later analysis, co-occurring TCRs were grouped using DBSCAN, and TCRdist sequence similarity was added for clustering within HLA-allele-positive subsets. Co-occurrence clustering excluded repertoires with fewer than 30,000 or more than 120,000 public chains, plus five with anomalous nucleotide sharing. TCRdb provides this immuneACCESS table in a form limited to in-frame rearrangements. Some clones are lacking; in checked studies, under half of them reflect an unresolved V gene, and why the rest are absent is not known. The DNA gave D and trimming, while V, J and clone size come from that table. Present in this sample are about 180,000 clones, 70% to 85% of which were seen just once. The leading ten clones occupy around 3.5% of the sample.

The cohort comprised some 680 healthy bone marrow donors. At the time of sampling, all cohort members were nominally healthy, though unrecorded immune exposures were likely present. The donor tested CMV seropositive and was one of the 289 seropositive cohort members. A peripheral blood sample was collected from each donor, and TCR beta sequencing was performed on peripheral blood mononuclear cells. Genomic DNA extraction from the blood cell samples was performed with the Qiagen DNeasy Blood Extraction Kit. CDR1 is given as SGHNT and CDR2 as YYREEE, both from the germline V gene (reference sequence). The CDR3 holds 13 amino acids from the cysteine to the phenylalanine. Only the CDR3 region is kept as DNA, spanning 39 bases read in frame from base 1. Here V drops 3 bases and J drops 9 bases, and the junction holds 7 bases not matched to any gene.

Rearrangement joined TRBV5-4 to TRBJ1-1, with 8 central nucleotides matching TRBD1. The material sequenced was PBMCs. The clonotype was recovered from a woman aged 60 to 75 in good health and CMV-seropositive. DNA sequence: TGTGCCAGCAGCTCCCCGGACAGGGTGAAAGCTTTCTTT. Its translation is CASSSPDRVKAFF.